This TCR beta chain was recorded in a study of cytomegalovirus exposure and HLA in healthy donors. Whole-study context: Drawn from HLA-typed donors, about 85 million unique TCRs were held in an early data release. Study-level findings and limits: Later work associated 16,951 TCR beta sequences with HLA alleles at 0.05 false discovery rate.

Notes on this clone: Its antigen is undetermined.

The PCR used 60 Vbeta and 13 Jbeta primers. Profiling relied on immunoSEQ multiplex PCR, and the TCRdb table lists in-frame clones only, not all of them. The ten most abundant clones cover about 3% of a sample with approximately 100,000 clones. Germline V gene sequence: CDR1 SNHLY, CDR2 FYNNEI. CDR3 size: 15 residues. V lost 6 bases to trimming and J lost 6 bases; unmatched junction nucleotides: 9. This chain links TRBV2 with TRBJ1-4, with 8 bases fitting TRBD1. Material for sequencing was PBMCs. The receptor was derived from a man between 35 and 55 years old in good health and CMV-seronegative. Written as DNA, the CDR3 is TGTGCCAGCAGCAGGACAGGGCGTCTAGATGAAAAACTGTTTTTT. This encodes CASSRTGRLDEKLFF.